This T cell receptor beta chain was observed in a study of tumor-infiltrating lymphocytes in primary liver carcinoma. On the study more broadly: Roughly 3.65 to 7.5 million productive TCRbeta reads were obtained per sample, with similar numbers across tissue types.

Trimming stripped 2 bases from V and 8 bases from J, with 17 bases between. CDR1 is SGHAT and CDR2 is FQNNGV in the germline V gene. This CDR3 contains 15 residues. Priming with a constant-region primer yielded TCR beta cDNA from about 500 ng total RNA. ARM-PCR, slightly modified, supplied the TCR beta libraries through three nested multiplex PCR rounds. TRBV1-TRBV30 forward primers and a C-beta reverse primer were used in the first two PCR rounds, which each ran for ten to eleven cycles. TCRdb analysed the multiplex PCR reads with MiXCR anew, one entry per CDR3 protein. Counted here are some 180,000 distinct CDR3 sequences, over 45% occurring once; the ten biggest clones make up about 72%. Germline DNA was extracted too, while blood RNA derived from unsorted whole blood.

The source of this sequence is a man aged 40-49 years with primary liver carcinoma and hepatitis B virus infection. Sequencing input: peripheral blood. The V gene is TRBV11-2, the J gene TRBJ2-3, with D maybe TRBD2 (6 bases). Written as DNA, the CDR3 is TGTGCCAGCAGCTTACCCGGGACTCTTGGGGGTACGCAGTATTTT. Protein: CASSLPGTLGGTQYF.